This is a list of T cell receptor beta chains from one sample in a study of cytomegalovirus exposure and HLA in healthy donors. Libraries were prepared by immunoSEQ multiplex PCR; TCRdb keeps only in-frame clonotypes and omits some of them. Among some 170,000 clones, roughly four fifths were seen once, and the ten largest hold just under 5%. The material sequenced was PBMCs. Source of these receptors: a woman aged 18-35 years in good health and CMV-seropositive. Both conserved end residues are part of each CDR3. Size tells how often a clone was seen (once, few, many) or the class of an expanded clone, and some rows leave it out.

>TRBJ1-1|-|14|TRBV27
CASSLGGASTEAFF
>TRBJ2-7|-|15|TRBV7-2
CASSLLPLADYEQYF
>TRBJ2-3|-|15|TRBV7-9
CASRRDRGVADTQYF
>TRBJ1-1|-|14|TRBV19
CASSIAGLITEAFF
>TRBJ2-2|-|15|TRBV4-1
CASSQGQGGTGELFF
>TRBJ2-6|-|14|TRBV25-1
CATTTEAGANVLTF
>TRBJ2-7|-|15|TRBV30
CAWSTPGQGAYEQYF
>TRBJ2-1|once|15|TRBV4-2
CASSQARGSTNEQFF
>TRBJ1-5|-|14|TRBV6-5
CASSEGADNQPQHF
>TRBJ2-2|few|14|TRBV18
CASSPLGSTGELFF
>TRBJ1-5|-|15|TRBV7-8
CASSLVGQRGEPQHF
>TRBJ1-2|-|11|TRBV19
CASRTGDGYTF
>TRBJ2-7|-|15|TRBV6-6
CASSYFTSGMNEQYF
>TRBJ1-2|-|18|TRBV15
CATSRDATGQLGDYGYTF
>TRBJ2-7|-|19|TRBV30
CAWSGHRDREEVVPYEQYF
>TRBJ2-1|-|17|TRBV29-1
CSPSRILSGGEYNEQFF
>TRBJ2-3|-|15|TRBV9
CASSGGGINTDTQYF
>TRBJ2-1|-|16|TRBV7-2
CASSPRRSSGGYEQFF